A selection of T cell receptor beta chains follows, all from one sample in a study of human T cells and chemical hapten exposure. TCRdb passed the RACE reads through MiXCR, listing each CDR3 protein once. This table holds more than 150,000 distinct CDR3 sequences, under 25% found once. Sequenced material: whole blood, taken in connection with sensitization to the hapten diphenylcyclopropenone (DPC). The receptor source for this set is a middle-aged woman with alopecia areata. Some clones in this sample may be carry-over from other donors' samples. The CDR3 runs from the conserved cysteine through the conserved F or W. Clone size is given for some rows only: seen once, a few or many times, or a class if the clone is expanded.

clone_size v_call cdr3_aa
many TRBV29-1 CSVTSGTDTQYF
few TRBV29-1 CSVGGRSGNEQFF
. TRBV7-2 CASSPILASYEQYF
few TRBV29-1 CSVVPNGQFF
few TRBV5-1 CASSSLPRPGGDTGELFF
. TRBV7-2 CASSRQYNIQETQYF
many TRBV28 CASRGDQPQHF
many TRBV4-3 CASSQDGSGEYGYTF
. TRBV5-6 CASSLRGRTSDYEQYF
. TRBV3-1 CASSQELIGRITEAFF
. TRBV24-1 CATSDQGTQPQHF
many TRBV7-2 CASSPGTDTQYF
. TRBV10-3 CAIKQTSQSPQHF
. TRBV20-1 CSAEELAGSPYEQYF
. TRBV21-1 CASSKPETQYF
few TRBV4-3 CASSQDRNRQETQYF
. TRBV20-1 CSARDTGTGGRGYGYTF
few TRBV20-1 CSAMDSSQRNGYTF
few TRBV7-2 CASSLGQVDEQFF
few TRBV12-3/TRBV12-4 CASSLSGGGQPQHF
few TRBV20-1 CSARGSSEKLFF
many TRBV20-1 CSAKGTAYEQYF
. TRBV11-3 CASSVSGAGEQFF
. TRBV28 CASRNWYEQYF
few TRBV12-3/TRBV12-4 CASSLAVGGTDTQYF
. TRBV6-5 CASRRTSGRYEQYF
few TRBV7-2 CASSLEREAYEQYF